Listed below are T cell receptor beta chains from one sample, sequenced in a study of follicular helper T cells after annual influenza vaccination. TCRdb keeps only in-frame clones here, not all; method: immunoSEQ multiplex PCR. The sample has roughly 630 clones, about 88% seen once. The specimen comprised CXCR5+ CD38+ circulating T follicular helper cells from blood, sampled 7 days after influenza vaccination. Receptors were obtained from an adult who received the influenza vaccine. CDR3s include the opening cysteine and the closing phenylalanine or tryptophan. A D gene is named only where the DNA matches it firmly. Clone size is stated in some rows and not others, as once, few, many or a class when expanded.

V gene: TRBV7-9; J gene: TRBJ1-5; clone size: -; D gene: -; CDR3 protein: CASSFDGVSNQPQHF; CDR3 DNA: TGTGCCAGCAGCTTCGACGGGGTTAGCAATCAGCCCCAGCATTTT
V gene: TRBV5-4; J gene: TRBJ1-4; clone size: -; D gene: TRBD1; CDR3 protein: CASSTRTGATTNEKLFF; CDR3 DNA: TGTGCCAGTTCGACCCGGACAGGGGCGACAACTAATGAAAAACTGTTTTTT
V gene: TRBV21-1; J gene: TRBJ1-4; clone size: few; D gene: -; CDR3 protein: CASSNHRTGIEEKLFF; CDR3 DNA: TGTGCCAGCAGCAACCACAGGACAGGGATAGAGGAAAAACTGTTTTTT
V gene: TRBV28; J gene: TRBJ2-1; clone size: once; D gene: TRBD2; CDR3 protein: CASSPTRTSGRNEQFF; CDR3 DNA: TGTGCCAGCAGTCCGACGCGCACTAGCGGGAGGAATGAGCAGTTCTTC
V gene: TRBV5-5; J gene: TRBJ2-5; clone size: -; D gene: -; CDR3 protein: CASSFAGAGVETQYF; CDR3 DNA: TGTGCCAGCAGCTTTGCCGGGGCAGGGGTAGAGACCCAGTACTTC
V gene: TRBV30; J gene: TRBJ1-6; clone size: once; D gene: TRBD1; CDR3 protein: CAWSVHSGQGSSPLHF; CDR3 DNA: TGTGCCTGGAGTGTCCATTCGGGACAGGGGAGCTCACCCCTCCACTTT
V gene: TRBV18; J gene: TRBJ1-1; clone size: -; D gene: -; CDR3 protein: CASSPQTGRNTEAFF; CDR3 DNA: TGTGCCAGCTCACCACAAACAGGGAGGAACACTGAAGCTTTCTTT
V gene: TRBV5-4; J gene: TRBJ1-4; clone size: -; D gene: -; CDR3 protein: CASSPGTRDEKLFF; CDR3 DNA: TGTGCCAGCAGCCCTGGGACAAGGGATGAAAAACTGTTTTTT
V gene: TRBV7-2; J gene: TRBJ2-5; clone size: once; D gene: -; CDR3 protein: CASSPQETQYF; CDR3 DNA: TGTGCCAGCAGCCCACAAGAGACCCAGTACTTC
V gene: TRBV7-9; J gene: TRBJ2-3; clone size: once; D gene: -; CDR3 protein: CASSQEEEVWGTDTQYF; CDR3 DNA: TGTGCCAGCAGCCAGGAGGAGGAGGTTTGGGGCACAGATACGCAGTATTTT
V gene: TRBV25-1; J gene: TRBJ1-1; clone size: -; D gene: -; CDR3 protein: CASLDTLGAEAFF; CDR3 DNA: TGTGCCAGCCTGGACACGCTGGGCGCTGAAGCTTTCTTT
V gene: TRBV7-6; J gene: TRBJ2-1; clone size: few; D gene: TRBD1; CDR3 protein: CASSARQGAVNRNEQFF; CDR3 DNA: TGTGCCAGCAGCGCCAGGCAGGGGGCTGTGAATAGGAATGAGCAGTTCTTC
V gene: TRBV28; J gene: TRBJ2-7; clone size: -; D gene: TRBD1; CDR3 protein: CASTKGPGQGGYEQYF; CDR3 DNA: TGTGCCAGCACCAAGGGGCCTGGACAGGGTGGGTACGAGCAGTACTTC
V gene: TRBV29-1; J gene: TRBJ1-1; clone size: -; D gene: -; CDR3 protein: CSVMRQQKNTEAFF; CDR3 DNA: TGCAGCGTGATGAGACAGCAGAAGAACACTGAAGCTTTCTTT